This TCR beta chain derives from a study of identical twins. As concerns this clonotype: Antigen unknown.

TCRdb recomputed calls from the 5' RACE reads with MiXCR, one row per CDR3 protein. The sample shows roughly 260,000 distinct CDR3 sequences, 6% to 8.5% of them seen only once. Germline V lookup: CDR1 LGHDT, CDR2 YNNKEL (reference sequence). The V and J ends lost 4 bases and 2 bases respectively, with 10 bases between them. The CDR3 has 14 amino acids. Regarding the study as a whole: Modelling approaches yielded underestimates of out-of-frame TCR alpha sharing between monozygotic twins. Diverse VJ usage suggested most zero-insertion clonotypes were not invariant T cells. The abundant beta clonotypes from cord blood had fewer insertions, and memory repertoires had none of this.

This sample was also put to use in a study of yellow fever vaccine responses in identical twins. That work states: Twins' vaccine T cell response reportedly gave the appearance of partial convergence and partial personalization.

Source material: CD8+ T cells sorted from blood. This clonotype originated in a woman aged 18-29 years in good health. This chain links TRBV3-1 with TRBJ2-3; D gene uncertain. The CDR3 DNA reads TGTGCCAGCAGCCTTTTACGAGACACAGATACGCAGTATTTT. This translates into CASSLLRDTDTQYF.